The sequence of this T cell receptor beta chain was determined in a study of CD8 T cells in Susac syndrome. The RNA, roughly 0.45 to 1 ug, was put through reverse transcription using random hexamers. immunoSEQ multiplex PCR amplified TCR beta CDR3 across 54 Vbeta, 13 Jbeta. TCRdb re-derived calls from the immunoSEQ multiplex PCR reads in MiXCR, one entry per CDR3 protein. This sample carries about 120,000 distinct CDR3 sequences, roughly 95% of them seen once, and the ten largest clones take about 0.13%. Germline-derived CDR1 and CDR2 are DFQATT and SNEGSKA (reference sequence). The germline V and J ends were trimmed by 0 bases and 4 bases, with 18 bases remaining between them. This CDR3 has 16 amino acids.

Material for sequencing was CD4+ T cells from PBMCs. This chain uses TRBV20-1 with TRBJ2-5; D is possibly TRBD1 (5 bases). The receptor's source is a human donor with Susac syndrome. CDR3 sequence (DNA): TGCAGTGCTAGAGAAAAAGTGGCAGGGCCTGGAGAGACCCAGTACTTC. Encoded protein: CSAREKVAGPGETQYF.